This TCR beta chain stems from a study of blood T cell repertoires in COVID-19. Only in-frame clones appear in the TCRdb table, and some are missing; sequencing was by immunoSEQ multiplex PCR. The sample lists 50,000 to 65,000 clones, approximately 90% seen once, with almost 4% in the top ten. V dropped 4 bases and J dropped 1 base, with 7 bases sitting between them. The CDR3 has 13 amino acids. V is TRBV12-3 or TRBV12-4 and J is TRBJ1-1, with D possibly being TRBD1 (5 bases). Sequenced material: peripheral blood. This clonotype was sampled from a human donor in a cohort sampled during active COVID-19. This chain's CDR3 is CASSSTGNTEAFF. Written as DNA, the CDR3 is TGTGCCAGCAGTTCTACAGGGAACACTGAAGCTTTCTTT.